These 24 T cell receptor beta chains were all obtained from the same sample, sequenced in a study of technical replicates of blood from four donors. The data were produced by immunoSEQ multiplex PCR, yet TCRdb's version contains in-frame clones alone and is incomplete. The sample consists of around 75,000 clones, 75% to 95% of them appearing once. Sequencing was performed on T cells isolated from PBMCs. The source of these receptors is a human donor in good health.

This chain uses TRBV28 with TRBJ2-1; D is perhaps TRBD2 (7 bases). Germline CDR1 and CDR2: MDHEN and SYDVKM. V lost 2 bases, J lost 3 bases, and 11 bases lay in between. CDR3 length equals 15 residues. CDR3 in amino acids: CASSLRGANYNEQFF. The CDR3 bases are TGTGCCAGCAGTTTACGGGGGGCGAACTACAATGAGCAGTTCTTC.

The genes are TRBV19 and TRBJ1-1, with D tentatively TRBD1 (5 bases). CDR3 size: 13 residues. Between the trimmed V and J ends, which lost 3 bases and 2 bases, there was a span of 7 bases. Germline CDR1 reads LNHDA; CDR2 reads SQIVND (reference sequence). CDR3 amino acids: CASSIGANTEAFF. The DNA of the CDR3 is TGTGCCAGTAGTATTGGGGCCAACACTGAAGCTTTCTTT. The variable domain in full, completed from reference TRBV19 and TRBJ1-1, reads DGGITQSPKYLFRKEGQNVTLSCEQNLNHDAMYWYRQDPGQGLRLIYYSQIVNDFQKGDIAEGYSVSREKKESFPLTVTSAQKNPTAFYLCASSIGANTEAFFGQGTRLTVV.

The chain recombines TRBV2 with TRBJ2-7, with unresolved D. Germline values: CDR1 SNHLY, CDR2 FYNNEI. V dropped 1 base and J dropped 2 bases, with 9 bases sitting between them. The CDR3 totals 14 residues. This CDR3 is CASSEGGPTYEQYF. CDR3 sequence (DNA): TGTGCCAGCAGTGAAGGAGGTCCTACCTACGAGCAGTACTTC.

The V and J genes are TRBV27 and TRBJ2-7, with 11 bases lining up with TRBD2. Germline V gene lookup returns CDR1 MNHEY and CDR2 SMNVEV (reference sequence). V shed 1 base, J shed 6 bases, and the junction held 5 bases outside the gene matches. This CDR3 comprises 15 residues. The CDR3 loop reads CASSLYSSGRIEQYF. The CDR3 DNA reads as TGTGCCAGCAGTTTATATTCTAGCGGGAGGATCGAGCAGTACTTC.

As DNA, the CDR3 is TGTGCCAGCAGCGCCACCGTGATCGTGGGACAGGGGAAAGAGACCCAGTACTTC. Encoded protein: CASSATVIVGQGKETQYF. The genes are TRBV2 and TRBJ2-5; 10 bases fit TRBD1. This CDR3 is 18 amino acids long. Germline values: CDR1 SNHLY, CDR2 FYNNEI. V lost 6 bases and J lost 3; bases outside the gene matches: 16.

This chain joins TRBV6-1 and TRBJ2-7; D possibly corresponds to TRBD2 (5 bases). The V and J ends lost 7 bases and 0 bases respectively, with 19 bases between them. Germline-derived CDR1 and CDR2 are MNHNS and SASEGT. The CDR3 loop spans 16 amino acids. The CDR3 here is CASTDIHGGPSYEQYF. In DNA form, the CDR3 reads TGTGCCAGCACTGACATCCATGGAGGACCCTCCTACGAGCAGTACTTC.

CDR3 amino acids: CASSRGGGSYNEQFF. For the CDR3, the DNA is TGCGCCAGCAGCCGCGGGGGAGGCTCCTACAATGAGCAGTTCTTC. The genes are TRBV4-1 and TRBJ2-1; TRBD2 matches at 7 bases. The V segment lost 4 bases and the J segment 0 bases; nucleotides outside the gene matches: 3. The CDR3 spans 15 residues. The V gene's germline CDR1 is MGHRA and CDR2 YSYEKL.

This chain joins TRBV10-3 and TRBJ2-3; 7 bases map to TRBD2. The trim removed 10 bases at V and 2 bases at J, leaving 9 bases unmatched. Germline values: CDR1 ENHRY, CDR2 SYGVKD. This CDR3 is 14 amino acids long. The CDR3 DNA reads TGTGCCAGCCAAGCGGGGAAGATCACAGATACGCAGTATTTT. This encodes CASQAGKITDTQYF.

The chain carries TRBV19 and TRBJ2-5, with D perhaps matching TRBD2 (5 bases). Trimming took off 5 bases at V and 4 bases at J, with 14 bases between the two ends. The CDR3 has 14 residues. Germline V CDR1 and CDR2: LNHDA, SQIVND (reference sequence). The CDR3 spells CASSPRAAVETQYF. The DNA for the CDR3 is TGTGCCAGTAGTCCTAGAGCGGCTGTAGAGACCCAGTACTTC.

The chain is built from TRBV6-6 and TRBJ2-1; 7 bases are a match to TRBD1. With V trimmed by 0 bases and J by 6 bases, 5 bases remained unmatched. CDR1 MNHNY and CDR2 SVGAGI come from the germline V gene (reference sequence). CDR3 size: 15 residues. The CDR3 spells CASSYSTGFGNEQFF. For the CDR3, the DNA is TGTGCCAGCAGTTACTCGACAGGGTTCGGCAATGAGCAGTTCTTC.

This rearrangement joins TRBV4-2 to TRBJ2-1, with D tentatively TRBD1 (6 bases). This CDR3 spans 15 amino acids. CDR1 and CDR2 from the germline V gene are LGHNA and YNFKEQ. The V end lost 4 bases, the J end lost 0 bases, and 10 bases lay between the germline ends. The CDR3 sequence is CASSPYRDSYNEQFF. The CDR3 DNA follows: TGTGCCAGCAGCCCGTACAGGGACTCCTACAATGAGCAGTTCTTC.

In this sample, this clone turned up once. The J gene is TRBJ1-2, the V gene TRBV29-1; tentatively, D is TRBD1 (5 bases). The germline gives CDR1 SQVTM, CDR2 ANQGSEA. CDR3 length: 12 amino acids. The V gene lost 5 bases and the J gene lost 7 bases, with 14 bases spanning the gap. The CDR3 bases are TGCAGCGTTCCCGCGGGGCGGGGTGGCTACACCTTC. Translating gives CSVPAGRGGYTF.

The rearrangement links TRBV6-1 to TRBJ2-7; 8 bases align to TRBD1. The CDR3 contains 15 residues. Germline V gene data show CDR1 as MNHNS and CDR2 as SASEGT. The V and J ends lost 2 bases and 5 bases, in that order; junction bases with no gene match: 8. CDR3 DNA sequence: TGTGCCAGCAGTGAACTTACAGGGGGAAATCACGAGCAGTACTTC. Its protein product is CASSELTGGNHEQYF.

The rearrangement joins TRBV5-1 to TRBJ2-3, with 7 bases fitting TRBD2. V lost 1 base, J lost 4 bases, and 9 bases stayed unmatched. The CDR3 is 16 amino acids. Per germline, CDR1 SGHRS and CDR2 YFSETQ. The CDR3 sequence is CASSLLASGRADTQYF. CDR3 in DNA: TGCGCCAGCAGCTTGTTGGCTAGCGGTCGGGCAGATACGCAGTATTTT.

The chain links TRBV28 to TRBJ2-7, with D perhaps matching TRBD1 (5 bases). The V end lost 1 base, the J end lost 6 bases, and 7 bases lay between the germline ends. Per the germline V gene, CDR1 is MDHEN and CDR2 is SYDVKM. The CDR3 loop spans 12 amino acids. The CDR3 coding sequence is TGTGCCAGCAGTTTATTCAGGGCCGAGCAGTACTTC. Translated, it gives CASSLFRAEQYF.

The V and J genes are TRBV30 and TRBJ2-2; TRBD1 might be the D (5 bases). The V end lost 1 base, the J end lost 0 bases, and 9 bases lay between the germline ends. The CDR3 extends over 15 amino acids. Germline loops: CDR1 GTSNPN, CDR2 SVGIG (reference sequence). CDR3 amino acids: CAWSEGATNTGELFF. Written as DNA, the CDR3 is TGTGCCTGGAGTGAAGGGGCTACGAACACCGGGGAGCTGTTTTTT. The full variable domain, in which reference TRBV30 and TRBJ2-2 provide the parts outside the CDR3, is SQTIHQWPATLVQPVGSPLSLECTVEGTSNPNLYWYRQAAGRGLQLLFYSVGIGQISSEVPQNLSASRPQDRQFILSSKKLLLSDSGFYLCAWSEGATNTGELFFGEGSRLTVL.

This rearrangement joins TRBV2 to TRBJ2-7; D is possibly TRBD2 (5 bases). The germline CDR1 and CDR2 sequences are SNHLY and FYNNEI. Trimming shortened V by 7 bases and J by 0 bases, and 22 bases separated the two germline ends. The length of the CDR3 is 17 residues. The CDR3 coding sequence is TGTGCCAGCACCCCTCGGCTGTGGGGAGAGCCCTCCTACGAGCAGTACTTC. This codes for CASTPRLWGEPSYEQYF.

This chain connects TRBV10-3 to TRBJ2-1, with D possibly TRBD1 on 8 matching bases. The CDR3 contains 23 residues. CDR1 and CDR2 (germline): ENHRY, SYGVKD. Deletions cut 4 bases from V and 7 bases from J, with 41 bases between. CDR3 amino acids: CAISGMNRTGRAKGGSGRNEQFF. DNA of the CDR3: TGTGCCATCAGTGGAATGAACCGGACAGGGCGGGCTAAGGGGGGGTCCGGCAGGAATGAGCAGTTCTTC.

The genes are TRBV5-4 and TRBJ2-7, with D tentatively TRBD2 (5 bases). The V end lost 5 bases, the J end lost 2 bases, and 14 bases lay between the germline ends. CDR1 is SGHNT and CDR2 is YYREEE in the germline V gene (reference sequence). This CDR3 region has 14 residues. CDR3 DNA: TGTGCCAGCAGAATCCGGGGTCAGGCCTACGAGCAGTACTTC. Amino acids: CASRIRGQAYEQYF.

This clone has just a few counts. V gene TRBV10-1 combines with J gene TRBJ2-7, with D unclear. V was shortened by 0 bases and J by 4 bases, with 7 bases between the two germline ends. Germline CDR1 and CDR2: WNHNN and SYGVQD (reference sequence). The CDR3 is 13 amino acids. The CDR3 region is CASSESQVYEQYF. CDR3 nucleotide sequence: TGCGCCAGCAGTGAGTCCCAGGTTTACGAGCAGTACTTC.

This sequence joins TRBV4-2 and TRBJ1-5, with a tentative D call TRBD1 (5 bases). CDR1 is LGHNA, CDR2 YNFKEQ, per germline. V was pared by 0 bases and J by 6 bases, with 12 bases between. There are 15 residues in the CDR3. CDR3 nucleotides: TGTGCCAGCAGCCAAGAAGCGGCGGGGGGTCAGCCCCAGCATTTT. Translated: CASSQEAAGGQPQHF.

The count of this clone is one. The chain carries TRBV27 and TRBJ2-7; maybe TRBD1 (6 bases). The CDR3 is 15 residues long. Trimming left V 6 bases short and J 4 bases short, with 19 bases between. Germline-derived CDR1 and CDR2 are MNHEY and SMNVEV (reference sequence). The CDR3 loop reads CASRLGQGSLYEQYF. CDR3 sequence (DNA): TGTGCCAGCAGGCTTGGGCAGGGGTCTTTGTACGAGCAGTACTTC.

This chain uses TRBV4-1 with TRBJ1-6; D may be TRBD1 (5 bases). Germline V gene lookup returns CDR1 MGHRA and CDR2 YSYEKL. CDR3 size: 16 residues. Trimming shortened V by 1 base and J by 7 bases, and 14 bases separated the two germline ends. CDR3 DNA sequence: TGCGCCAGCAGCCAAGGCGGCGGGGCGGGAAATTCACCCCTCCACTTT. Its protein product is CASSQGGGAGNSPLHF.

J is TRBJ2-5 and V is TRBV11-3, with D possibly matching TRBD2 (5 bases). CDR3 length: 14 residues. Trimming stripped 5 bases from V and 1 base from J, with 11 bases between. Germline assignment: CDR1 SGHNT and CDR2 YENEEA. In nucleotides, the CDR3 is TGTGCCAGCAGCCCGCGAGGGATCCAAGAGACCCAGTACTTC. Translation: CASSPRGIQETQYF.